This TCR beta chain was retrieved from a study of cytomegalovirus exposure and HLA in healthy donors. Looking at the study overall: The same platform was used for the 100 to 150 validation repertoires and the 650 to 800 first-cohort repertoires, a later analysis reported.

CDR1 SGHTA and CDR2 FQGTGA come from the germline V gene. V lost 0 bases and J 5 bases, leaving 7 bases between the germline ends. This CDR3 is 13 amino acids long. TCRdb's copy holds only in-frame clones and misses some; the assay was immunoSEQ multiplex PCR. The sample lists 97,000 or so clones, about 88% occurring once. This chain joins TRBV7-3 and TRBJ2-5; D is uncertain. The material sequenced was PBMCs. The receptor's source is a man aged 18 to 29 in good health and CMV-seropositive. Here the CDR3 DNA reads TGTGCCAGCAGCTTAACGACATATGAGACCCAGTACTTC. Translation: CASSLTTYETQYF. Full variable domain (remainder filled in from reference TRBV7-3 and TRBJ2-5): GAGVSQTPSNKVTEKGKYVELRCDPISGHTALYWYRQSLGQGPEFLIYFQGTGAADDSGLPNDRFFAVRPEGSVSTLKIQRTERGDSAVYLCASSLTTYETQYFGPGTRLLVL.